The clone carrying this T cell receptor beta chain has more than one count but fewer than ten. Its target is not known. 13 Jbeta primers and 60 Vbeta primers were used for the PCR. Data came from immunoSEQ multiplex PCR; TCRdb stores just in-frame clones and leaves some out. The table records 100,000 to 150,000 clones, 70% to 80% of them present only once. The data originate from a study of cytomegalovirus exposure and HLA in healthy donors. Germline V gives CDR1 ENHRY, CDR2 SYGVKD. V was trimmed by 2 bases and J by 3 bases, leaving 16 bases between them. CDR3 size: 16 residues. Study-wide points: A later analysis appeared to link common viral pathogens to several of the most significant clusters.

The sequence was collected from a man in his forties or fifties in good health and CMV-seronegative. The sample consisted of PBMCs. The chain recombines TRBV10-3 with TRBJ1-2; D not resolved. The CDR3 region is CAISELAATFDYGYTF. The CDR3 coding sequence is TGTGCCATCAGTGAGCTAGCTGCAACGTTCGACTATGGCTACACCTTC.